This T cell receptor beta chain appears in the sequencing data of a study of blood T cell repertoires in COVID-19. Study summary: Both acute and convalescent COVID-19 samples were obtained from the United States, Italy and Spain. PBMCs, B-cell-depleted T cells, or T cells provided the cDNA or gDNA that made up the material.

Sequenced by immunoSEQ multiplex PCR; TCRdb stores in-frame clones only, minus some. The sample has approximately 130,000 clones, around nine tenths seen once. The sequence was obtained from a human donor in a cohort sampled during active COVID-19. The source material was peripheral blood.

CDR3 residues: CASSERQSYEQYF. CDR3 DNA: TGTGCCAGCAGTGAACGACAATCTTACGAGCAGTACTTC. The chain uses TRBV6-1 and TRBJ2-7; D gene uncertain. V gave up 2 bases and J gave up 4 bases, with 9 bases separating them. From germline, CDR1 is MNHNS and CDR2 SASEGT. The CDR3 totals 13 residues.